This TCR beta chain was recorded in a study of blood T cell repertoires in COVID-19. Per the authors' pipeline: The authors estimated nucleated cell counts from reference gene primer amplification. The assay was immunoSEQ multiplex PCR, and TCRdb's table has in-frame clones only and misses some. Clone size and V and J calls were adopted from that table, with D and trimming inferred from the DNA. The data contain nearly 250,000 clones, approximately 84% of them singletons. The CDR3 is made up of 13 amino acids. V lost 5 bases to trimming and J lost 3 bases, with 10 bases between them. Germline V gives CDR1 MDHEN, CDR2 SYDVKM.

The sample comprised peripheral blood. The chain uses TRBV28 and TRBJ1-2; no definite D call. This TCR was sampled from a woman aged 80 or over with acute or convalescent COVID-19. DNA of the CDR3: TGTGCCAGCAGTGAGAGGAGGGACTATGGCTACACCTTC. This sequence encodes CASSERRDYGYTF.